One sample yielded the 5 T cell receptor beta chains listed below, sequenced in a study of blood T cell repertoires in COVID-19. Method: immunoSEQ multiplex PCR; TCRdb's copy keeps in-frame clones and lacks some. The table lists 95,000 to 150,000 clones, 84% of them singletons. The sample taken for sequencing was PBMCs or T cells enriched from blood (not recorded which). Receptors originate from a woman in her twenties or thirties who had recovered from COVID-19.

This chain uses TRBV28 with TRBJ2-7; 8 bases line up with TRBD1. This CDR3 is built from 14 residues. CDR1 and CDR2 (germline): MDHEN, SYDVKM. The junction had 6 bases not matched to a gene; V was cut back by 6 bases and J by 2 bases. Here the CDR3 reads CASRPTGATYEQYF. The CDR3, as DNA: TGTGCCAGCAGGCCGACAGGGGCCACCTACGAGCAGTACTTC.

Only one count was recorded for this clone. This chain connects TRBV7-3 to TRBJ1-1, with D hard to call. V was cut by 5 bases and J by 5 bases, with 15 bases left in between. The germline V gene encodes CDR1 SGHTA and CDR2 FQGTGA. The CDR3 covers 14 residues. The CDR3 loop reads CASSPLGGGTEAFF. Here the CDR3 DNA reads TGTGCCAGCAGCCCTTTAGGAGGTGGGACTGAAGCTTTCTTT. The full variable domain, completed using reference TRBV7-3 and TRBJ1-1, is GAGVSQTPSNKVTEKGKYVELRCDPISGHTALYWYRQSLGQGPEFLIYFQGTGAADDSGLPNDRFFAVRPEGSVSTLKIQRTERGDSAVYLCASSPLGGGTEAFFGQGTRLTVV.

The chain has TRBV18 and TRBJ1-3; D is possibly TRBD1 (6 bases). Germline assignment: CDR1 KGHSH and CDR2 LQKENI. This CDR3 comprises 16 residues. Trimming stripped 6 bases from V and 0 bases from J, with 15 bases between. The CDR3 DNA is TGTGCCAGCTCGACCGGAACAGGGCTCTCTGGAAACACCATATATTTT. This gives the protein CASSTGTGLSGNTIYF.

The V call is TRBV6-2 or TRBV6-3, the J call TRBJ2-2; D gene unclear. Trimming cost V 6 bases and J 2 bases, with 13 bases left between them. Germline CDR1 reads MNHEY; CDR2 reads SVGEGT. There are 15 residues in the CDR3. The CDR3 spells CASSRIAVNTGELFF. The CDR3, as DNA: TGTGCCAGCAGCCGAATCGCGGTAAACACCGGGGAGCTGTTTTTT.

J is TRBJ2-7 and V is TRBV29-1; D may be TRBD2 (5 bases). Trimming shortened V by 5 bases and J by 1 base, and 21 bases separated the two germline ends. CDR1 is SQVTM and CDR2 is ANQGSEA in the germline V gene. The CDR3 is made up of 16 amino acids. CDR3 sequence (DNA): TGCAGCGTTACGTTGTTTATCCGGACTGCATCCTACGAGCAGTACTTC. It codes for CSVTLFIRTASYEQYF.